These 22 T cell receptor beta chains came from one sample sequenced in a study of CD8+ T cells in alopecia areata. RNA extraction was followed by reverse transcription into cDNA, which acted as the sequencing template. Clones were read by immunoSEQ multiplex PCR, and TCRdb kept only the in-frame ones, dropping some. The table records about 200,000 clones, around three fifths of them present only once. The sequenced sample was CD8+ T cells sorted from blood. The receptors originated from a human donor in good health.

The chain combines TRBV11-2 with TRBJ2-3, with 10 nucleotides matching TRBD1. The CDR3 has 15 amino acids. Germline trimming cut 3 bases from V and 4 bases from J; bases unmatched to any gene: 4. Germline V lookup: CDR1 SGHAT, CDR2 FQNNGV. Here the CDR3 reads CASSFRDRGPDTQYF. As DNA, the CDR3 is TGTGCCAGCAGCTTCAGGGACAGGGGACCAGATACGCAGTATTTT.

The chain recombines TRBV13 with TRBJ2-5; TRBD2 matches 11 bases. After removal of 2 bases from V and 2 bases from J, the junction contained 4 bases not matched to a gene. This CDR3 has 16 amino acids. Germline V gene lookup returns CDR1 PRHDT and CDR2 FYEKMQ (reference sequence). CDR3 amino acids: CASSLPSGGQQETQYF. CDR3 DNA: TGTGCCAGCAGCTTACCTAGCGGGGGGCAACAAGAGACCCAGTACTTC.

The chain has TRBV29-1 and TRBJ2-1, with D perhaps matching TRBD2 (5 bases). This CDR3 has 12 residues. The germline V gene encodes CDR1 SQVTM and CDR2 ANQGSEA. The CDR3 bases are TGCAGTGGGGAGCCTCTCTACAATGAGCAGTTCTTC. Its protein product is CSGEPLYNEQFF.

V usage is TRBV4-1 and J usage is TRBJ1-2; the D gene is possibly TRBD1 (6 bases). This CDR3 contains 14 residues. V was pared by 0 bases and J by 8 bases, with 13 bases between. Germline V CDR1 and CDR2: MGHRA, YSYEKL. Here the CDR3 reads CASSQDRGARGYTF. As DNA, the CDR3 is TGCGCCAGCAGCCAAGATAGGGGGGCACGGGGCTACACCTTC.

The V gene is TRBV19, the J gene TRBJ2-2, with no clear D. Looked up from germline, CDR1 is LNHDA and CDR2 is SQIVND (reference sequence). The CDR3 is 13 residues long. Deletions cut 5 bases from V and 5 bases from J, with 9 bases between. CDR3 protein: CASSAGATGELFF. The DNA for the CDR3 is TGTGCCAGTAGTGCAGGAGCAACCGGGGAGCTGTTTTTT. The full variable domain, in which reference TRBV19 and TRBJ2-2 provide the parts outside the CDR3, is DGGITQSPKYLFRKEGQNVTLSCEQNLNHDAMYWYRQDPGQGLRLIYYSQIVNDFQKGDIAEGYSVSREKKESFPLTVTSAQKNPTAFYLCASSAGATGELFFGEGSRLTVL.

The chain uses TRBV5-4 and TRBJ1-2; D remains ambiguous. The ends were cut back, 3 bases at V and 4 bases at J, with 10 bases in the middle. Germline lookup yields CDR1 SGHNT and CDR2 YYREEE (reference sequence). CDR3 length equals 13 residues. The CDR3 region has the DNA TGTGCCAGCAGCTGGACGGGTGGCTATGGCTACACCTTC. Its translation: CASSWTGGYGYTF.

V is TRBV7-9 and J is TRBJ1-2; weak D call: TRBD1 (6 bases). Germline CDR1 SEHNR, CDR2 FQNEAQ (reference sequence). The ends were cut back, 3 bases at V and 7 bases at J, with 12 bases in the middle. CDR3 length equals 13 residues. CDR3 bases: TGTGCCAGCAGCTTTTTACAGGGTGGTGGCTACACCTTC. Translation gives CASSFLQGGGYTF. Combining the CDR3 with reference TRBV7-9 and TRBJ1-2 gives the whole variable domain DTGVSQNPRHKITKRGQNVTFRCDPISEHNRLYWYRQTLGQGPEFLTYFQNEAQLEKSRLLSDRFSAERPKGSFSTLEIQRTEQGDSAMYLCASSFLQGGGYTFGSGTRLTVV.

This clone was seen only a few times. The chain employs TRBV4-1 and TRBJ2-5; 12 bases align to TRBD2. The V gene end was trimmed by 4 bases and the J gene end by 5 bases; junction bases not matched to a gene: 5. CDR3 length: 15 residues. Germline assignment: CDR1 MGHRA and CDR2 YSYEKL. For the CDR3, the DNA is TGCGCCAGCAGCCCTAGCGGGGGGGCCGTGGAGACCCAGTACTTC. This gives the protein CASSPSGGAVETQYF.

Concerning this clone: Other DNA sequences of this sample code for an identical CDR3. The V and J genes are TRBV13 and TRBJ2-5; possibly TRBD2 for D (5 bases). The CDR3 has 11 residues. Germline V lookup: CDR1 PRHDT, CDR2 FYEKMQ (reference sequence). The V end lost 5 bases, the J end lost 4 bases, and 5 bases lay between the germline ends. CDR3 in amino acids: CASSRGETQYF. The CDR3 DNA sequence: TGTGCCAGCAGCCGGGGAGAGACCCAGTACTTC.

The chain joins TRBV29-1 to TRBJ2-2; D remains ambiguous. Deletions cut 6 bases from V and 1 base from J, with 15 bases between. Germline-derived CDR1 and CDR2 are SQVTM and ANQGSEA. This CDR3 comprises 15 residues. CDR3 protein: CSVNSADVNTGELFF. In nucleotides, the CDR3 is TGCAGCGTGAATTCGGCAGACGTGAACACCGGGGAGCTGTTTTTT.

The CDR3, as DNA: TGCGCCAGCAGCGCATCATCCGGGTCTGAAGCTTTCTTT. Its translation is CASSASSGSEAFF. V is TRBV4-1 and J is TRBJ1-1; D ambiguous. This CDR3 is built from 13 residues. Trimming cost V 5 bases and J 6 bases, with 13 bases left between them. Germline CDR1 reads MGHRA; CDR2 reads YSYEKL.

V and J are TRBV30 and TRBJ1-1, with D possibly TRBD1 on 5 matching bases. CDR1 and CDR2 (germline): GTSNPN, SVGIG (reference sequence). The CDR3 length is 15 residues. V shed 1 base and J shed 7 bases, with 19 bases lying between them. The DNA of the CDR3 is TGTGCCTGGAGTGATGGAGTGGGAGGGGCCGGTGAAGCTTTCTTT. Encoded protein: CAWSDGVGGAGEAFF.

The chain uses TRBV30 and TRBJ2-7; D gene unclear. With 5 bases removed from V and 6 bases from J, the gap between germline ends came to 8 bases. Germline V gene lookup returns CDR1 GTSNPN and CDR2 SVGIG (reference sequence). There are 10 residues in the CDR3. CDR3 residues: CAWGNAEQYF. In nucleotides, the CDR3 is TGTGCCTGGGGCAATGCCGAGCAGTACTTC.

The chain carries TRBV29-1 and TRBJ1-2; D perhaps matches TRBD1 (5 bases). CDR3 length: 13 residues. Germline CDR1 and CDR2: SQVTM and ANQGSEA. V gave up 7 bases and J gave up 3 bases, with 15 bases separating them. The CDR3 loop reads CSAGTGADYGYTF. CDR3 coding DNA: TGCAGCGCCGGAACCGGGGCAGACTATGGCTACACCTTC.

This rearrangement joins TRBV4-1 to TRBJ1-1; no clear D gene. Trimming left V 1 base short and J 3 bases short, with 9 bases between. The CDR3 is 14 residues long. The V gene's germline CDR1 is MGHRA and CDR2 YSYEKL. The CDR3 region is CASSQAPGDTEAFF. As DNA, the CDR3 is TGCGCCAGCAGCCAAGCCCCCGGAGACACTGAAGCTTTCTTT.

As for this clone: This CDR3 is also generated by other DNA sequences in the sample. The chain joins TRBV20-1 to TRBJ1-1, with no clear D. The CDR3 has 11 residues. Per germline, CDR1 DFQATT and CDR2 SNEGSKA (reference sequence). The germline V and J ends were trimmed by 6 bases and 0 bases, with 5 bases remaining between them. CDR3 coding DNA: TGCAGTGCAATCCTGAACACTGAAGCTTTCTTT. Its translation is CSAILNTEAFF.

The J gene is TRBJ1-6, the V gene TRBV19; D call uncertain. V lost 3 bases to trimming and J lost 10 bases, with 16 bases between them. This CDR3 spans 15 amino acids. The V gene's germline CDR1 is LNHDA and CDR2 SQIVND (reference sequence). CDR3 in DNA: TGTGCCAGTAGTATTTTTGGAGGGAATGGATCACCCCTCCACTTT. It codes for CASSIFGGNGSPLHF. The whole variable domain, filled in from reference TRBV19 and TRBJ1-6, reads DGGITQSPKYLFRKEGQNVTLSCEQNLNHDAMYWYRQDPGQGLRLIYYSQIVNDFQKGDIAEGYSVSREKKESFPLTVTSAQKNPTAFYLCASSIFGGNGSPLHFGNGTRLTVT.

In the case of this clone: Other DNA sequences of this sample code for an identical CDR3. The chain recombines TRBV9 with TRBJ2-6; D gene ambiguous. CDR3 length equals 13 residues. The V end lost 2 bases, the J end lost 2 bases, and 2 bases lay between the germline ends. Germline-derived CDR1 and CDR2 are SGDLS and YYNGEE. CDR3 loop: CASSVPGANVLTF. In DNA form, the CDR3 reads TGTGCCAGCAGCGTTCCTGGGGCCAACGTCCTGACTTTC.

This clone was recorded a few times. The chain recombines TRBV11-2 with TRBJ2-7; 9 nucleotides match TRBD1. This CDR3 is built from 14 residues. The ends lost 5 bases at V and 3 bases at J; junction bases unmatched: 5. CDR1 is SGHAT and CDR2 is FQNNGV in the germline V gene. The DNA for the CDR3 is TGTGCCAGCAGCATCGGGACAGGGTACTACGAGCAGTACTTC. Translating gives CASSIGTGYYEQYF.

V gene TRBV29-1 combines with J gene TRBJ2-5; 7 bases match TRBD1. Trimming cost V 4 bases and J 5 bases; bases outside gene matches: 10. The CDR3 consists of 14 residues. Germline V gene lookup returns CDR1 SQVTM and CDR2 ANQGSEA. The CDR3 region has the DNA TGCAGCGTTGGGCAGGGACAGCGATGGGAGACCCAGTACTTC. It is translated as CSVGQGQRWETQYF. Full variable domain (rest looked up from reference TRBV29-1 and TRBJ2-5): SAVISQKPSRDICQRGTSLTIQCQVDSQVTMMFWYRQQPGQSLTLIATANQGSEATYESGFVIDKFPISRPNLTFSTLTVSNMSPEDSSIYLCSVGQGQRWETQYFGPGTRLLVL.

J is TRBJ1-1 and V is TRBV5-6; TRBD1 might be the D (6 bases). V dropped 0 bases and J dropped 6 bases, with 6 bases sitting between them. Germline V gene data show CDR1 as SGHDT and CDR2 as YYEEEE. CDR3 length equals 12 residues. For the CDR3, the DNA is TGTGCCAGCAGCTTGGGGGGGCCTGAAGCTTTCTTT. Translating it yields CASSLGGPEAFF.

This clone was observed a single time. The chain employs TRBV25-1 and TRBJ2-5, with 8 bases aligning to TRBD2. CDR1 MGHDK and CDR2 SYGVNS come from the germline V gene. V shed 10 bases and J 2 bases; nucleotides not matched to a gene: 9. The CDR3 is 14 amino acids. CDR3 amino acids: CATYPGGAQETQYF. CDR3 sequence (DNA): TGTGCCACCTATCCGGGGGGGGCACAAGAGACCCAGTACTTC.